This entry lists 26 T cell receptor beta chains sequenced from one sample in a study of OX40 agonist ivuxolimab in advanced cancers. Profiling relied on immunoSEQ multiplex PCR, and the TCRdb table lists in-frame clones only, not all of them. The sample lists 20,000 to 30,000 clones, 88% seen once, with 31% in the top ten. The sequenced sample was CD4+ or CD8+ T cells sorted from blood, obtained in a trial of the OX40 agonist ivuxolimab. These receptor sequences come from an adult with an advanced solid tumor such as melanoma, head and neck, liver or kidney cancer.

This chain links TRBV5-6 with TRBJ2-3; 15 bases line up with TRBD2. Germline CDR1 reads SGHDT; CDR2 reads YYEEEE. Trimming at V came to 5 bases and at J to 6 bases, leaving 4 bases not matched to a gene. The CDR3 runs to 15 residues. The CDR3 DNA reads TGTGCCAGCAGTACCGGGACTAGCGGGGGGGATACGCAGTATTTT. Protein: CASSTGTSGGDTQYF.

The chain is built from TRBV14 and TRBJ2-7; D might be TRBD1 (5 bases). Looked up from germline, CDR1 is SGHDN and CDR2 is FVKESK. CDR3 length equals 15 residues. The V and J ends lost 4 bases and 2 bases respectively, with 15 bases between them. The CDR3 protein is CASSPRVGATYEQYF. In DNA, the CDR3 is TGTGCCAGCAGCCCGAGAGTAGGGGCTACCTACGAGCAGTACTTC.

The J gene is TRBJ1-5, the V gene TRBV2, with 10 bases aligning to TRBD1. The CDR3 consists of 14 residues. Trimming at V came to 3 bases and at J to 7 bases, leaving 3 bases not matched to a gene. Germline CDR1 SNHLY, CDR2 FYNNEI. CDR3 nucleotides: TGTGCCAGCAGTGAGGGGACAGGGGAACAGCCCCAGCATTTT. As protein: CASSEGTGEQPQHF.

The J gene is TRBJ2-3, the V gene TRBV9; D call uncertain. V was trimmed by 0 bases and J by 4 bases, leaving 6 bases between them. The CDR3 consists of 13 residues. Per germline, CDR1 SGDLS and CDR2 YYNGEE. The CDR3 here is CASSVELSDTQYF. Here the CDR3 DNA reads TGTGCCAGCAGCGTAGAGCTTTCAGATACGCAGTATTTT.

The CDR3 protein is CAWSVEVDTQYF. The DNA for the CDR3 is TGTGCCTGGAGTGTAGAGGTGGATACGCAGTATTTT. V gene TRBV30 combines with J gene TRBJ2-3, with D uncertain. The germline CDR1 and CDR2 sequences are GTSNPN and SVGIG (reference sequence). Trimming took 0 bases from V and 6 from J, leaving 7 bases between them. This CDR3 spans 12 amino acids.

The chain links TRBV5-6 to TRBJ2-5, with D unclear. Looked up from germline, CDR1 is SGHDT and CDR2 is YYEEEE. Trimming left V 2 bases short and J 5 bases short, with 10 bases between. The CDR3 consists of 13 residues. This CDR3 is CASSFESTETQYF. In DNA, the CDR3 is TGTGCCAGCAGCTTCGAATCGACGGAGACCCAGTACTTC.

The chain links TRBV6-5 to TRBJ2-3; D call uncertain. Germline loops: CDR1 MNHEY, CDR2 SVGAGI. The CDR3 runs to 14 residues. Trimming shortened V by 6 bases and J by 1 base, and 11 bases separated the two germline ends. Written as DNA, the CDR3 is TGTGCCAGCAGCCGGTCGCCGCGCACAGATACGCAGTATTTT. As protein: CASSRSPRTDTQYF.

The chain carries TRBV4-3 and TRBJ2-7; unclear D gene. There are 13 residues in the CDR3. Germline V gene lookup returns CDR1 LGHNA and CDR2 YSLEER. V shed 5 bases and J shed 1 base, with 9 bases lying between them. CDR3 in amino acids: CASSLADSYEQYF. DNA of the CDR3: TGCGCCAGCAGCTTGGCCGATTCCTACGAGCAGTACTTC.

The CDR3 loop reads CASRRLTSGGTETQYF. Written as DNA, the CDR3 is TGTGCCAGCAGGCGCTTGACTAGCGGGGGGACAGAGACCCAGTACTTC. The V call is TRBV27, the J call TRBJ2-5; 13 positions match TRBD2. CDR3 length: 16 amino acids. Germline V gene sequence: CDR1 MNHEY, CDR2 SMNVEV (reference sequence). With 6 bases clipped from V and 4 bases from J, the junction kept 8 bases outside the gene matches.

The chain has TRBV2 and TRBJ2-2; no firm D call. The CDR3 is 13 residues long. In germline, CDR1 is SNHLY, CDR2 FYNNEI. V lost 7 bases, J lost 4 bases, and 10 bases lay in between. Here the CDR3 reads CASNEQSTGELFF. As DNA, the CDR3 is TGTGCCAGCAACGAGCAGTCCACCGGGGAGCTGTTTTTT.

In regard to this clone: The same CDR3 also results from other DNA sequences found in this sample. The genes are TRBV19 and TRBJ1-1, with D unclear. Germline V gene sequence: CDR1 LNHDA, CDR2 SQIVND (reference sequence). The CDR3 spans 12 residues. The V and J ends lost 4 bases and 2 bases respectively, with 5 bases between them. CDR3 sequence: CASSTHNTEAFF. CDR3 bases: TGTGCCAGTAGTACACACAACACTGAAGCTTTCTTT.

The chain carries TRBV9 and TRBJ2-1, with D possibly being TRBD2 (5 bases). CDR1 and CDR2 (germline): SGDLS, YYNGEE. The CDR3 extends over 15 amino acids. V lost 0 bases and J 4 bases, leaving 11 bases between the germline ends. The CDR3 region is CASSVAGTPYNEQFF. CDR3 nucleotide sequence: TGTGCCAGCAGCGTAGCGGGAACGCCTTACAATGAGCAGTTCTTC.

The genes are TRBV19 and TRBJ1-2, with D unresolved. The CDR3 consists of 12 residues. V was cut by 4 bases and J by 5 bases, with 8 bases left in between. Germline-derived CDR1 and CDR2 are LNHDA and SQIVND (reference sequence). The CDR3, as DNA: TGTGCCAGTAGTACCCGACAATATGGCTACACCTTC. Translating it yields CASSTRQYGYTF. The variable domain in full, with the rest retrieved from reference TRBV19 and TRBJ1-2, is DGGITQSPKYLFRKEGQNVTLSCEQNLNHDAMYWYRQDPGQGLRLIYYSQIVNDFQKGDIAEGYSVSREKKESFPLTVTSAQKNPTAFYLCASSTRQYGYTFGSGTRLTVV.

V and J are TRBV28 and TRBJ2-5; 8 bases fit TRBD2. The J call may not be correct, given that the DNA end is closer to TRBJ2-7. The CDR3 runs 16 residues. CDR1 and CDR2 (germline): MDHEN, SYDVKM. In DNA, the CDR3 is TGTGCCAGCAGCGGCCGGTCGGGGGGGCTTGACTACGAGCAGTACTTC. Translating gives CASSGRSGGLDYEQYF.

The V and J genes are TRBV15 and TRBJ2-1; possibly TRBD2 for D (7 bases). The CDR3 is 16 residues long. Germline assignment: CDR1 LNHNV and CDR2 YYDKDF (reference sequence). V was pared by 5 bases and J by 9 bases, with 23 bases between. For the CDR3, the DNA is TGTGCCACCAGCGGGGGGGCCAGGGCTGGAGTCGCTGAGCAGTTCTTC. Its protein is CATSGGARAGVAEQFF.

The chain joins TRBV19 to TRBJ2-6; the match to TRBD1 covers 7 bases. The CDR3 spans 17 residues. Trimming at V came to 10 bases and at J to 3 bases, leaving 15 bases not matched to a gene. CDR1 is LNHDA and CDR2 is SQIVND in the germline V gene (reference sequence). This chain's CDR3 is CATSRQGALGGANVLTF. CDR3 nucleotide sequence: TGTGCCACCAGCCGACAGGGAGCCCTTGGTGGGGCCAACGTCCTGACTTTC.

This chain links TRBV10-3 with TRBJ1-4; 8 nucleotides line up with TRBD1. The CDR3 spans 14 residues. The J segment lost 8 bases and the V segment lost 2 bases, leaving 4 bases of the junction unmatched. Germline loops: CDR1 ENHRY, CDR2 SYGVKD. Here the CDR3 DNA reads TGTGCCATCAGTGAGGGACAGGGTGGCGAAAAACTGTTTTTT. Translated, it gives CAISEGQGGEKLFF.

This rearrangement joins TRBV4-3 to TRBJ2-5; D gene unclear. The CDR3 length is 14 residues. Trimming shortened V by 0 bases and J by 5 bases, and 10 bases separated the two germline ends. Germline V gene data show CDR1 as LGHNA and CDR2 as YSLEER. As DNA, the CDR3 is TGCGCCAGCAGCCAAGATACGCTGGGGGAGACCCAGTACTTC. Translation: CASSQDTLGETQYF.

The chain has TRBV5-1 and TRBJ1-6; D unresolved. CDR3 size: 14 residues. Germline V CDR1 and CDR2: SGHRS, YFSETQ. The V end was cut by 0 bases, the J end by 6 bases, with 7 bases between. CDR3 sequence reads: CASSLAGSNSPLHF. The CDR3 nucleotides are TGCGCCAGCAGCTTGGCGGGTAGTAATTCACCCCTCCACTTT.

This clone was detected a few times. Here the CDR3 omits its conserved ending phenylalanine or tryptophan, so a read error is the likely source. Because the CDR3's place on the DNA is in doubt, the DNA is left out and the CDR3 is given as listed by TCRdb. CDR3 protein: CASSRDGA. The chain couples TRBV21-1 to TRBJ1-5. TRBV21-1 has pseudogene status. The CDR3 is 8 residues long, ends included.

V usage is TRBV11-2 and J usage is TRBJ2-2, with D unresolved. The CDR3 has 15 residues. Germline CDR1 and CDR2: SGHAT and FQNNGV. Between the trimmed V and J ends, which lost 5 bases and 1 base, there was a span of 11 bases. DNA of the CDR3: TGTGCCAGCAGCCTCCGGGCCTTGAACACCGGGGAGCTGTTTTTT. It is translated as CASSLRALNTGELFF. The entire variable domain, with the rest obtained from reference TRBV11-2 and TRBJ2-2, is as follows: EAGVAQSPRYKIIEKRQSVAFWCNPISGHATLYWYQQILGQGPKLLIQFQNNGVVDDSQLPKDRFSAERLKGVDSTLKIQPAKLEDSAVYLCASSLRALNTGELFFGEGSRLTVL.

V and J are TRBV9 and TRBJ2-5; a weak D match, TRBD1 (6 bases). The germline V gene has CDR1 SGDLS and CDR2 YYNGEE. The CDR3 has 14 residues. The V end was cut by 2 bases, the J end by 0 bases, with 8 bases between. The CDR3 DNA is TGTGCCAGCAGCGTTCGACAGGACCAAGAGACCCAGTACTTC. Protein: CASSVRQDQETQYF.

This clone was counted once. The V call is TRBV7-2, the J call TRBJ1-2; D perhaps matches TRBD1 (6 bases). The CDR3 is 14 residues long. Germline loops: CDR1 SGHTA, CDR2 FQGNSA. The V end lost 3 bases, the J end lost 2 bases, and 10 bases lay between the germline ends. This CDR3 reads CASSFKGENYGYTF. The CDR3 DNA follows: TGTGCCAGCAGCTTCAAGGGGGAGAACTATGGCTACACCTTC.

The chain has TRBV9 and TRBJ1-3; D gene unclear. The ends were cut back, 3 bases at V and 0 bases at J, with 13 bases in the middle. Germline V gene lookup returns CDR1 SGDLS and CDR2 YYNGEE. This CDR3 is 16 amino acids long. In nucleotides, the CDR3 is TGTGCCAGCAGCGGTAAACAGATGAGCTCTGGAAACACCATATATTTT. It encodes CASSGKQMSSGNTIYF.

The V gene is TRBV30, the J gene TRBJ1-2; D call uncertain. Trimming took 0 bases from V and 8 from J, leaving 13 bases between them. The CDR3 is 13 residues long. Looked up from germline, CDR1 is GTSNPN and CDR2 is SVGIG (reference sequence). In nucleotides, the CDR3 is TGTGCCTGGAGTGTTGCTCAGAGTGGGGGCTACACCTTC. Translation gives CAWSVAQSGGYTF.

The rearrangement uses TRBV19 and TRBJ2-2; no clear D gene. The CDR3 runs 13 residues. Germline V gene lookup returns CDR1 LNHDA and CDR2 SQIVND (reference sequence). The V end was cut by 3 bases, the J end by 6 bases, with 8 bases between. This CDR3 reads CASSITAPGELFF. The CDR3 DNA sequence: TGTGCCAGTAGTATCACCGCCCCCGGGGAGCTGTTTTTT. The whole variable domain, filled in from reference TRBV19 and TRBJ2-2, reads DGGITQSPKYLFRKEGQNVTLSCEQNLNHDAMYWYRQDPGQGLRLIYYSQIVNDFQKGDIAEGYSVSREKKESFPLTVTSAQKNPTAFYLCASSITAPGELFFGEGSRLTVL.